Reported below is one TCR beta chain. Assay: immunoSEQ multiplex PCR; the TCRdb copy retains only in-frame clones and omits some. Altogether a few million clones are present, about 90% being singletons, with the ten largest covering 0.3% to 0.4%. The record originates from a study of shared clonotypes between healthy human individuals. V lost 6 bases and J 0 bases, leaving 13 bases between the germline ends. CDR3 size: 15 residues. Germline V lookup: CDR1 MNHEY, CDR2 SVGAGI. The sequence derives from a man aged 18 to 29 in good health. Some clones in this sample may be carry-over from other donors' samples. The chain is built from TRBV6-5 and TRBJ2-3, with TRBD1 as a possible D gene (6 bases). Sequenced material: naive CD4+ T cells from PBMCs. Subset described: CD45RA+ positively selected. CDR3 DNA: TGTGCCAGCAGAACCGGACAGCTTAGCACAGATACGCAGTATTTT. Protein: CASRTGQLSTDTQYF.